The 26 T cell receptor beta chains listed next were all sequenced from one sample in a study of blood T cell repertoires in COVID-19. The assay was immunoSEQ multiplex PCR, and TCRdb's table has in-frame clones only and misses some. The sample holds hundreds of thousands of clones, around 84% seen once. The material sequenced was PBMCs or T cells enriched from blood (not recorded which). The origin of the receptors is a young man with acute COVID-19.

V gene TRBV20-1 combines with J gene TRBJ2-2; TRBD1 aligns across 8 bases. The CDR3 totals 15 residues. V shed 3 bases and J 5 bases; nucleotides not matched to a gene: 8. Per the germline V gene, CDR1 is DFQATT and CDR2 is SNEGSKA (reference sequence). This CDR3 reads CSASGQGARTGELFF. The CDR3 nucleotides read TGCAGTGCTAGTGGCCAGGGGGCGCGGACCGGGGAGCTGTTTTTT.

The chain recombines TRBV29-1 with TRBJ2-5; 9 nucleotides line up with TRBD2. The germline V gene encodes CDR1 SQVTM and CDR2 ANQGSEA. The CDR3 loop spans 14 amino acids. The junction had 4 bases not matched to a gene; V was cut back by 3 bases and J by 2 bases. The CDR3 protein is CSVDGLATQETQYF. The CDR3, as DNA: TGCAGCGTTGACGGACTAGCGACACAAGAGACCCAGTACTTC.

The genes are TRBV20-1 and TRBJ2-2; D gene ambiguous. CDR3 length: 13 residues. Per germline, CDR1 DFQATT and CDR2 SNEGSKA (reference sequence). V dropped 3 bases and J dropped 1 base, with 6 bases sitting between them. CDR3 nucleotides: TGCAGTGCTAGTAAGCGGAACACCGGGGAGCTGTTTTTT. Translating it yields CSASKRNTGELFF.

V usage is TRBV7-2 and J usage is TRBJ2-1; 8 bases match TRBD1. The V gene end was trimmed by 3 bases and the J gene end by 6 bases; junction bases not matched to a gene: 10. Germline CDR1 SGHTA, CDR2 FQGNSA. The CDR3 runs to 16 residues. This CDR3 reads CASSFQLNTGGNEQFF. In DNA, the CDR3 is TGTGCCAGCAGCTTCCAACTTAATACAGGGGGCAATGAGCAGTTCTTC.

J is TRBJ1-2 and V is TRBV4-1, with TRBD1 matching over 8 bases. The CDR3 is made up of 17 amino acids. The junction had 14 bases not matched to a gene; V was cut back by 0 bases and J by 8 bases. In germline, CDR1 is MGHRA, CDR2 YSYEKL. The CDR3 here is CASSQDYGSGGGWGYTF. CDR3 in DNA: TGCGCCAGCAGCCAAGATTACGGGTCAGGGGGCGGATGGGGCTACACCTTC.

The chain joins TRBV11-2 to TRBJ2-2, with TRBD2 as a possible D gene (5 bases). The length of the CDR3 is 15 residues. Germline V lookup: CDR1 SGHAT, CDR2 FQNNGV. Deletions cut 5 bases from V and 0 bases from J, with 10 bases between. For the CDR3, the DNA is TGTGCCAGCAGCAGAGAGGGAACGAACACCGGGGAGCTGTTTTTT. Residues: CASSREGTNTGELFF.

The V call is TRBV19, the J call TRBJ2-1, with 9 bases lining up with TRBD2. Germline trimming cut 2 bases from V and 9 bases from J; bases unmatched to any gene: 20. Germline loops: CDR1 LNHDA, CDR2 SQIVND (reference sequence). This CDR3 has 19 residues. This CDR3 reads CASSIPPGRVRGGSGEQFF. The CDR3 bases are TGTGCCAGTAGTATACCCCCGGGGCGCGTGCGGGGGGGGTCTGGTGAGCAGTTCTTC. The full variable domain, its missing parts supplied by reference TRBV19 and TRBJ2-1, is DGGITQSPKYLFRKEGQNVTLSCEQNLNHDAMYWYRQDPGQGLRLIYYSQIVNDFQKGDIAEGYSVSREKKESFPLTVTSAQKNPTAFYLCASSIPPGRVRGGSGEQFFGPGTRLTVL.

The chain employs TRBV5-4 and TRBJ2-5; maybe TRBD2 (5 bases). V was clipped by 4 bases and J by 0 bases, with 7 bases between them. Germline CDR1 and CDR2: SGHNT and YYREEE (reference sequence). The CDR3 extends over 13 amino acids. CDR3 bases: TGTGCCAGCAGCCGACTATACCAAGAGACCCAGTACTTC. This sequence encodes CASSRLYQETQYF.

The chain couples TRBV11-2 to TRBJ1-1; D ambiguous. CDR1 SGHAT and CDR2 FQNNGV come from the germline V gene. The CDR3 is made up of 11 amino acids. V gave up 2 bases and J gave up 5 bases, with 3 bases separating them. The CDR3 DNA reads as TGTGCCAGCAGCTTACAGACTGAAGCTTTCTTT. Translated, it gives CASSLQTEAFF.

This sequence joins TRBV7-9 and TRBJ1-4; D unresolved. There are 13 residues in the CDR3. With 3 bases removed from V and 10 bases from J, the gap between germline ends came to 12 bases. CDR1 SEHNR and CDR2 FQNEAQ come from the germline V gene (reference sequence). In DNA, the CDR3 is TGTGCCAGCAGCTTCTACGGGGATGGAAAACTGTTTTTT. This translates into CASSFYGDGKLFF.

The J gene is TRBJ2-1, the V gene TRBV2, with D possibly matching TRBD1 (6 bases). The CDR3 is made up of 16 amino acids. V was cut by 4 bases and J by 0 bases, with 13 bases left in between. Germline CDR1 is SNHLY and CDR2 is FYNNEI. CDR3 sequence: CASSATGPNSYNEQFF. CDR3 coding DNA: TGTGCCAGCAGTGCGACAGGCCCCAACTCCTACAATGAGCAGTTCTTC.

This clone appeared a few times. The chain uses TRBV28 and TRBJ2-1; 7 bases line up with TRBD2. J lost 3 bases, V lost 5 bases, and 10 bases had no gene match. This CDR3 is built from 16 residues. The germline gives CDR1 MDHEN, CDR2 SYDVKM. CDR3 nucleotides: TGTGCCAGCAGTCCCTCCTCGTGGACTAGCTACAATGAGCAGTTCTTC. It is translated as CASSPSSWTSYNEQFF.

This chain connects TRBV3-1 (or the pseudogene TRBV3-2) to TRBJ1-1; D remains unclear. Per the germline V gene, CDR1 is LGHDT and CDR2 is YNNKEL (reference sequence). V was trimmed by 3 bases and J by 4 bases, leaving 6 bases between them. The length of the CDR3 is 12 residues. The CDR3 bases are TGTGCCAGCAGCCATACAACCACTGAAGCTTTCTTT. This encodes CASSHTTTEAFF.

The chain is built from TRBV5-6 and TRBJ1-1; D uncertain. The germline CDR1 and CDR2 sequences are SGHDT and YYEEEE. V was cut by 0 bases and J by 5 bases, with 5 bases left in between. This CDR3 region has 12 residues. CDR3 in amino acids: CASSLVSTEAFF. The CDR3, as DNA: TGTGCCAGCAGCTTGGTATCTACTGAAGCTTTCTTT.

On this clone itself: Other nucleotide sequences from this sample produce the same CDR3. V is TRBV2 and J is TRBJ2-5, with 10 bases matching TRBD2. Germline CDR1 is SNHLY and CDR2 is FYNNEI. CDR3 length: 14 amino acids. Losses at the gene ends were 4 bases for V and 3 bases for J; bases not matched to a gene: 2. CDR3: CASSVLAGEETQYF. As DNA, the CDR3 is TGTGCCAGCAGTGTGCTAGCGGGGGAAGAGACCCAGTACTTC.

V and J are TRBV7-7 and TRBJ2-1, with 15 bases lining up with TRBD2. The length of the CDR3 is 16 residues. Germline CDR1 and CDR2: SSHAT and FNYEAQ (reference sequence). Trimming took 3 bases from V and 5 from J; bases not matched to a gene: 2. The CDR3 region is CASSFGLAGGDNEQFF. DNA for the CDR3: TGTGCCAGCAGCTTCGGACTAGCGGGGGGGGACAATGAGCAGTTCTTC.

CDR3 coding DNA: TGTGCCAGCAGCTTGTCTAGCGGGGGACTACCTTACGAGCAGTACTTC. The encoded protein is CASSLSSGGLPYEQYF. This chain connects TRBV5-4 to TRBJ2-7, with 10 bases matching TRBD2. Germline V gene sequence: CDR1 SGHNT, CDR2 YYREEE (reference sequence). Trimming cost V 1 base and J 4 bases; bases outside gene matches: 8. The CDR3 totals 16 residues. The full variable domain, rest sourced from reference TRBV5-4 and TRBJ2-7, is ETGVTQSPTHLIKTRGQQVTLRCSSQSGHNTVSWYQQALGQGPQFIFQYYREEENGRGNFPPRFSGLQFPNYSSELNVNALELDDSALYLCASSLSSGGLPYEQYFGPGTRLTVT.

The chain has TRBV6-5 and TRBJ1-3; no clear D. The CDR3 has 13 amino acids. Trimming stripped 6 bases from V and 0 bases from J, with 6 bases between. Per germline, CDR1 MNHEY and CDR2 SVGAGI. The CDR3 sequence: CASRRSSGNTIYF. The CDR3 bases are TGTGCCAGCAGACGGAGCTCTGGAAACACCATATATTTT.

V gene TRBV19 combines with J gene TRBJ1-2; 7 positions agree with TRBD1. Germline V gene data show CDR1 as LNHDA and CDR2 as SQIVND (reference sequence). V shed 4 bases, J shed 4 bases, and the junction held 6 bases outside the gene matches. The CDR3 has 14 residues. As DNA, the CDR3 is TGTGCCAGTAGTAGTGGACAGGTCCGCTATGGCTACACCTTC. This codes for CASSSGQVRYGYTF.

The chain combines TRBV9 with TRBJ1-1, with D maybe TRBD1 (5 bases). Germline V gene data show CDR1 as SGDLS and CDR2 as YYNGEE. This CDR3 has 15 residues. Trimming pared 4 bases from V and 0 bases from J, leaving 13 bases between. For the CDR3, the DNA is TGTGCCAGCAGCCCAAGACAGCAAATGAACACTGAAGCTTTCTTT. Amino acids: CASSPRQQMNTEAFF.

This chain links TRBV6-5 with TRBJ2-3, with 8 nucleotides matching TRBD1. Germline V lookup: CDR1 MNHEY, CDR2 SVGAGI. This CDR3 is built from 15 residues. J was trimmed by 1 base and V by 5 bases; bases with no gene match: 5. In DNA form, the CDR3 reads TGTGCCAGCAGTAATCAGGGGGCCGGCACAGATACGCAGTATTTT. Protein product: CASSNQGAGTDTQYF.

The chain uses TRBV28 and TRBJ1-1; the D is unclear. The V gene lost 7 bases and the J gene lost 4 bases, with 22 bases spanning the gap. This CDR3 has 16 residues. Germline values: CDR1 MDHEN, CDR2 SYDVKM. The CDR3 sequence is CASTPRTGATGTEAFF. In nucleotides, the CDR3 is TGTGCCAGCACTCCGAGAACGGGAGCAACGGGCACTGAAGCTTTCTTT.

The sample holds a few counts of this clone. J is TRBJ1-2 and V is TRBV6-5; 12 positions match TRBD1. Germline CDR1 and CDR2: MNHEY and SVGAGI. Unmatched junction bases numbered 9, after V lost 10 bases and J lost 6 bases. This CDR3 has 14 amino acids. CDR3 sequence: CANSVGQGADGYTF. CDR3 coding DNA: TGTGCCAACTCGGTGGGACAGGGGGCGGATGGCTACACCTTC.

J is TRBJ2-5 and V is TRBV9; 9 bases are shared with TRBD1. The V and J ends lost 0 bases and 5 bases, in that order; junction bases with no gene match: 11. CDR3 length equals 17 residues. Germline assignment: CDR1 SGDLS and CDR2 YYNGEE. The CDR3 protein is CASSVGTGGDARETQYF. The CDR3 nucleotides are TGTGCCAGCAGCGTAGGTACAGGGGGCGATGCCAGGGAGACCCAGTACTTC. Together with reference TRBV9 and TRBJ2-5, the CDR3 gives the full variable domain: DSGVTQTPKHLITATGQRVTLRCSPRSGDLSVYWYQQSLDQGLQFLIQYYNGEERAKGNILERFSAQQFPDLHSELNLSSLELGDSALYFCASSVGTGGDARETQYFGPGTRLLVL.

The V call is TRBV19, the J call TRBJ1-5; 9 bases fit TRBD1. CDR3 size: 18 residues. The J segment lost 0 bases and the V segment lost 7 bases, leaving 13 bases of the junction unmatched. The germline V gene encodes CDR1 LNHDA and CDR2 SQIVND (reference sequence). The CDR3 region has the DNA TGTGCCAGTAATGTTCCGGGACAGGGATATTATAGCAATCAGCCCCAGCATTTT. Translated: CASNVPGQGYYSNQPQHF.

This clone has only one observation. V usage is TRBV29-1 and J usage is TRBJ2-7; 8 nucleotides line up with TRBD1. Germline CDR1 SQVTM, CDR2 ANQGSEA. Germline trimming cut 7 bases from V and 2 bases from J; bases unmatched to any gene: 4. This CDR3 region has 12 residues. CDR3: CSASRGPYEQYF. The DNA of the CDR3 is TGCAGCGCCTCCAGGGGGCCCTACGAGCAGTACTTC.